This passage covers 19 T cell receptor beta chains from one sample sequenced in a study of EBV T-cell therapy then PD-1 blockade in nasopharyngeal carcinoma. Treatment meaning: AdE1-LMPpoly-expanded autologous EBV-specific T-cell therapy followed by anti-PD-1 nivolumab. These TCRs are of unknown antigen specificity. This table comes from immunoSEQ multiplex PCR, and its TCRdb copy is limited to in-frame clones, with some not included. The table has about 22,000 clones, about 79% seen once. The starting material was CD8+ T cells from blood, obtained at day -245 from a patient whose treatment included autologous EBV-specific T cells and nivolumab. Every receptor here comes from a man in his forties with nasopharyngeal carcinoma.

V usage is TRBV4-1 and J usage is TRBJ1-2, with TRBD1 identical over 7 bases. The CDR3 covers 18 residues. J was trimmed by 3 bases and V by 0 bases; bases with no gene match: 13. Per germline, CDR1 MGHRA and CDR2 YSYEKL. In nucleotides, the CDR3 is TGCGCCAGCAGCCAAGATGCCCACTTGACAGGGCCCTACTATGGCTACACCTTC. Translated: CASSQDAHLTGPYYGYTF.

The chain is built from TRBV4-3 and TRBJ1-2; D perhaps matches TRBD1 (5 bases). CDR1 and CDR2 (germline): LGHNA, YSLEER. This CDR3 has 15 amino acids. V shed 4 bases and J shed 8 bases, with 20 bases lying between them. The CDR3, as DNA: TGCGCCAGCAGCCCATCCCACAAGGGGCAATTCGGCTACACCTTC. Its translation is CASSPSHKGQFGYTF.

V is TRBV7-9 and J is TRBJ2-5; 11 nucleotides agree with TRBD1. CDR1 SEHNR and CDR2 FQNEAQ come from the germline V gene (reference sequence). The ends lost 6 bases at V and 1 base at J; junction bases unmatched: 7. This CDR3 spans 16 amino acids. CDR3 in amino acids: CASSPGTGGLQETQYF. The CDR3 nucleotides are TGTGCCAGCAGTCCCGGGACAGGGGGTCTCCAAGAGACCCAGTACTTC.

The rearrangement links TRBV9 to TRBJ2-2, with D hard to call. CDR1 SGDLS and CDR2 YYNGEE come from the germline V gene. The CDR3 loop spans 11 amino acids. V was cut by 10 bases and J by 3 bases, with 7 bases left in between. CDR3 amino acids: CASSYTGELFF. The CDR3 DNA sequence: TGTGCCTCCTCTTACACCGGGGAGCTGTTTTTT.

The chain couples TRBV4-1 to TRBJ2-2; D is possibly TRBD1 or TRBD2 (5 bases each). Germline V gene sequence: CDR1 MGHRA, CDR2 YSYEKL. This CDR3 has 16 residues. V was shortened by 1 base and J by 6 bases, with 15 bases between the two germline ends. CDR3 sequence reads: CASSQAPGPGAGELFF. The CDR3, as DNA: TGCGCCAGCAGCCAAGCCCCGGGACCTGGAGCCGGGGAGCTGTTTTTT.

V is TRBV28 and J is TRBJ1-1, with TRBD1 identical over 9 bases. Germline CDR1 and CDR2: MDHEN and SYDVKM. CDR3 length: 12 amino acids. With V trimmed by 6 bases and J by 10 bases, 6 bases remained unmatched. This CDR3 is CASSLRQGVAFF. In DNA form, the CDR3 reads TGTGCCAGCAGCCTCCGACAGGGGGTAGCTTTCTTT.

The table lists this clone with a few counts. The chain has TRBV9 and TRBJ1-1; D gene uncertain. The CDR3 totals 8 residues. The germline gives CDR1 SGDLS, CDR2 YYNGEE. Trimming shortened V by 3 bases and J by 14 bases, and 5 bases separated the two germline ends. CDR3: CASSGDFF. DNA for the CDR3: TGTGCCAGCAGCGGAGACTTCTTT.

This chain's CDR3 is CASSWDRATNEKLFF. DNA of the CDR3: TGCGCCAGCAGCTGGGACAGGGCAACTAATGAAAAACTGTTTTTT. The chain recombines TRBV5-1 with TRBJ1-4; 9 bases match TRBD1. V was clipped by 3 bases and J by 0 bases; unmatched bases: 0. The CDR3 has 15 amino acids. The V gene's germline CDR1 is SGHRS and CDR2 YFSETQ.

The gene calls are TRBV12-3 or TRBV12-4 and TRBJ2-7; TRBD2 is a possible D gene (6 bases). The CDR3 totals 13 residues. V was pared by 6 bases and J by 0 bases, with 9 bases between. The CDR3 loop reads CASSLGSSYEQYF. CDR3 coding DNA: TGTGCCAGCAGCCTCGGGAGCTCCTACGAGCAGTACTTC.

The V gene is TRBV5-1, the J gene TRBJ2-3; D not resolved. The CDR3 contains 16 residues. Trimming removed 3 bases at V and 0 bases at J, with 14 bases between. CDR1 is SGHRS and CDR2 is YFSETQ in the germline V gene. The CDR3 sequence: CASSYVNRPSTDTQYF. The CDR3 DNA follows: TGCGCCAGCAGCTACGTTAACAGACCTAGCACAGATACGCAGTATTTT.

The V gene is TRBV7-2, the J gene TRBJ1-4, with 7 bases lining up with TRBD1. The CDR3 consists of 15 residues. Germline V gene lookup returns CDR1 SGHTA and CDR2 FQGNSA. With V trimmed by 2 bases and J by 3 bases, 3 bases remained unmatched. Here the CDR3 reads CASSLYGTANEKLFF. In DNA, the CDR3 is TGTGCCAGCAGCTTATATGGGACAGCTAATGAAAAACTGTTTTTT.

The rearrangement links TRBV9 to TRBJ2-3; 8 bases align to TRBD2. Germline V gene sequence: CDR1 SGDLS, CDR2 YYNGEE. J lost 3 bases, V lost 1 base, and 1 base had no gene match. This CDR3 comprises 14 residues. CDR3 loop: CASSVRGGTDTQYF. CDR3 DNA: TGTGCCAGCAGCGTACGGGGGGGGACAGATACGCAGTATTTT.

This clone was counted a single time. The CDR3 DNA is TGTGCCAGCAGTCCGTCGTCAGGGGGCACCTACGAGCAGTACTTC. Its protein is CASSPSSGGTYEQYF. The rearrangement uses TRBV27 and TRBJ2-7; TRBD1 agrees at 8 bases. The V segment lost 5 bases and the J segment 2 bases; nucleotides outside the gene matches: 8. CDR3 size: 15 residues. In germline, CDR1 is MNHEY, CDR2 SMNVEV (reference sequence).

This clone appeared once. The rearrangement uses TRBV27 and TRBJ2-3; no clear D. V lost 4 bases and J 4 bases, leaving 3 bases between the germline ends. CDR3 length: 11 amino acids. CDR1 is MNHEY, CDR2 SMNVEV, per germline (reference sequence). CDR3 nucleotide sequence: TGTGCCAGCAGTTATGCAGATACGCAGTATTTT. Its protein product is CASSYADTQYF.

This clone has just a few counts. The rearrangement uses TRBV6-5 and TRBJ1-1; TRBD1 agrees at 7 bases. J was trimmed by 7 bases and V by 0 bases; bases with no gene match: 8. The CDR3 runs to 15 residues. Germline CDR1 MNHEY, CDR2 SVGAGI. This CDR3 reads CASSYSNQGGSEAFF. The CDR3 bases are TGTGCCAGCAGTTACTCGAATCAGGGGGGAAGTGAAGCTTTCTTT.

This chain links TRBV7-3 with TRBJ1-2, with unresolved D. The CDR3 covers 16 residues. CDR1 is SGHTA, CDR2 FQGTGA, per germline. The ends were cut back, 0 bases at V and 1 base at J, with 12 bases in the middle. For the CDR3, the DNA is TGTGCCAGCAGCTTAACGTCGACGGAACTTAACTATGGCTACACCTTC. It specifies CASSLTSTELNYGYTF.

This clone was recorded only once. This chain connects TRBV9 to TRBJ2-7; possible D gene TRBD1, 6 bases. Trimming removed 0 bases from V and 2 bases from J, with 6 bases in between. Germline V gene sequence: CDR1 SGDLS, CDR2 YYNGEE. The CDR3 is 13 amino acids. The CDR3 DNA follows: TGTGCCAGCAGCGTAGGGACAGCCTACGAGCAGTACTTC. Amino acid sequence: CASSVGTAYEQYF.

This sequence joins TRBV6-5 and TRBJ2-2, with 10 bases lining up with TRBD2. Looked up from germline, CDR1 is MNHEY and CDR2 is SVGAGI. The CDR3 has 15 amino acids. Trimming took 6 bases from V and 6 from J; bases not matched to a gene: 7. The CDR3 loop is CASRSGGGIAGELFF. CDR3 DNA sequence: TGTGCCAGCAGAAGCGGGGGGGGTATCGCCGGGGAGCTGTTTTTT.

This clone is deemed medium-sized. V gene TRBV7-3 combines with J gene TRBJ2-1, with D perhaps TRBD2 (6 bases). Per the germline V gene, CDR1 is SGHTA and CDR2 is FQGTGA. CDR3 length: 15 residues. The germline V and J ends were trimmed by 2 bases and 1 base, with 9 bases remaining between them. The CDR3 DNA reads as TGTGCCAGCAGCTTAGGGGACTTTTCCTACAATGAGCAGTTCTTC. It yields the protein CASSLGDFSYNEQFF.